This T cell receptor beta chain comes out of a study of PD-L1 blockade in urothelial cancer. Whole-study context: The patients first took atezolizumab in 2014, receiving 1,200 mg intravenously every 3 weeks.

V was shortened by 2 bases and J by 1 base, with 8 bases between the two germline ends. Germline assignment: CDR1 WNHNN and CDR2 SYGVQD (reference sequence). This CDR3 region has 14 residues. Generated by immunoSEQ multiplex PCR, the TCRdb table keeps only in-frame clones and is missing some. The sample records around 35,000 clones, nearly 85% being singletons. As to time point: pretreatment peripheral blood. The TCR sequence derives from a man aged 60-69 years with urothelial cancer. Sample: PBMCs, taken around atezolizumab (anti-PD-L1) treatment. The genes are TRBV10-1 and TRBJ2-5, with D perhaps matching TRBD1 (5 bases). As DNA, the CDR3 is TGCGCCAGCAGTGAGGCACAGGCCCAAGAGACCCAGTACTTC. This codes for CASSEAQAQETQYF.